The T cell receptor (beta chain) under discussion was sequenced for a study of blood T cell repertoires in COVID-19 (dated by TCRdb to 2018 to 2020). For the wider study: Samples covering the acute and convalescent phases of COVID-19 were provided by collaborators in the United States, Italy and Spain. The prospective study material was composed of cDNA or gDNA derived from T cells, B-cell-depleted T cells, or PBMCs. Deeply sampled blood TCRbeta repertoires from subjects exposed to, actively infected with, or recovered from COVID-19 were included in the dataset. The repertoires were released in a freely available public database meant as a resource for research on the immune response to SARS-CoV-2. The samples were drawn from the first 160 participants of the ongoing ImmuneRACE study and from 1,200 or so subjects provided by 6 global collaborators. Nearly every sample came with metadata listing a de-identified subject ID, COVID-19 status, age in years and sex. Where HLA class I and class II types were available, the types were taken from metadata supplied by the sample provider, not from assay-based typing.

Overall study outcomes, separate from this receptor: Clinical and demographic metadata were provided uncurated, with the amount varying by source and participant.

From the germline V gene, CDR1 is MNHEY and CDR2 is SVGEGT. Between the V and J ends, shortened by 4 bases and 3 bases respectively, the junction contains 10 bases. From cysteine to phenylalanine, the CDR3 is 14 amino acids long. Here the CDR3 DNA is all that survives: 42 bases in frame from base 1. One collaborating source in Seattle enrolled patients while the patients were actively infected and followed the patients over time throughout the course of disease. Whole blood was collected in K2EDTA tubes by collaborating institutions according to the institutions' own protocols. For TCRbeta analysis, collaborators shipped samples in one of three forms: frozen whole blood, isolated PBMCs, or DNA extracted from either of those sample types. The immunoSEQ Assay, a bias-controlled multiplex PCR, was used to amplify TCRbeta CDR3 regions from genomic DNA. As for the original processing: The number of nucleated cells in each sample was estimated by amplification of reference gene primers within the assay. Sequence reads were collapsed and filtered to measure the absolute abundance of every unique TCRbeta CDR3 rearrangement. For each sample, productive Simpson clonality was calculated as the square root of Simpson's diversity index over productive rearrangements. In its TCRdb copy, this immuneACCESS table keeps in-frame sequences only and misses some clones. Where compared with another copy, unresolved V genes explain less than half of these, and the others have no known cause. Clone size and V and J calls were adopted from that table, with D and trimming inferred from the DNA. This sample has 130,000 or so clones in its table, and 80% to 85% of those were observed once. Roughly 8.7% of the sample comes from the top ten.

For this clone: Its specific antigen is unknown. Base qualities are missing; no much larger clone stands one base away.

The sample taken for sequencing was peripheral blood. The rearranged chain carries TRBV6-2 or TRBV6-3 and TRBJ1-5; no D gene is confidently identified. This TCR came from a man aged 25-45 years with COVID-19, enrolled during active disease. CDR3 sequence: CASSSEFLNQPQHF. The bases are TGTGCCAGCAGTTCGGAGTTTCTCAATCAGCCCCAGCATTTT.